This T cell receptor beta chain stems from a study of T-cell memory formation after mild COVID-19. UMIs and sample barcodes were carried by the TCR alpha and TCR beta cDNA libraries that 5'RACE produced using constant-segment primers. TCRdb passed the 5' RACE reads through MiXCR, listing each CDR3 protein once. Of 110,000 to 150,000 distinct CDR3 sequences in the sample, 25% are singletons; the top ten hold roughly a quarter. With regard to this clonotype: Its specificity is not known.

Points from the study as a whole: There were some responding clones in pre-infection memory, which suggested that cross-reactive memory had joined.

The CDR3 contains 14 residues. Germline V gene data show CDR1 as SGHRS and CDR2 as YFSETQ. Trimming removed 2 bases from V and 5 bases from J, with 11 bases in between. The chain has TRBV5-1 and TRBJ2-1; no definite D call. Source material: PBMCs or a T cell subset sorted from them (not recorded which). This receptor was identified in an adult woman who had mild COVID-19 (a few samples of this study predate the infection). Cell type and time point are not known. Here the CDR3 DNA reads TGCGCCAGCAGCTTCCGCCGGGCCGACAATGAGCAGTTCTTC. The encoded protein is CASSFRRADNEQFF.